This T cell receptor beta chain was documented in a study of blood T cell repertoires in COVID-19. Study-wide context: COVID-19 samples collected from the United States, Italy and Spain covered acute and convalescent phases.

In the original workflow: Amplifying reference gene primers gave estimates of nucleated cell counts. Profiled with immunoSEQ multiplex PCR; TCRdb holds only in-frame clones, not every one. For V, J and clone size, that table is used; D and trimming come from the DNA. The sample contains 250,000 to 350,000 clones, around 81% of which appear only once. Seattle participants joined during active infection and were tracked over time. The CDR3 spans 11 residues. V lost 3 bases to trimming and J lost 5 bases, with 5 bases between them. CDR1 and CDR2 (germline): MNHNY, SVGAGI (reference sequence). This chain connects TRBV6-6 to TRBJ2-7; D is unclear. Input material: peripheral blood. This TCR was sampled from an older person with COVID-19, enrolled during active disease. The CDR3 DNA reads TGTGCCAGCAGTTATCAGGACGAGCAGTACTTC. As protein: CASSYQDEQYF.